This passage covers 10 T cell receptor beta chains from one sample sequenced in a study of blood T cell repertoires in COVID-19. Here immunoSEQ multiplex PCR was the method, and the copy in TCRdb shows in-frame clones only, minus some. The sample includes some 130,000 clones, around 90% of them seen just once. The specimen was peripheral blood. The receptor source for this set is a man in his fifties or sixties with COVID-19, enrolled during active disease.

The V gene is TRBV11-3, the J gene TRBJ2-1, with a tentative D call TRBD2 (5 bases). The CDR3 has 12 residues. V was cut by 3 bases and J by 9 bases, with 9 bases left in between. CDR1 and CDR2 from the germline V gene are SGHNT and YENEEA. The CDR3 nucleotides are TGTGCCAGCAGCTTTTCCGGAGGTGAGCAGTTCTTC. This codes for CASSFSGGEQFF.

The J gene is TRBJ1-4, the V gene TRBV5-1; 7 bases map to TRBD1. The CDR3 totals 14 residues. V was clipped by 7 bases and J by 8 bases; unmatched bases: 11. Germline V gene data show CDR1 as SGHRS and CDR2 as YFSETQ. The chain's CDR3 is CASAQSGTDEKLFF. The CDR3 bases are TGCGCCAGCGCTCAATCCGGGACAGACGAAAAACTGTTTTTT.

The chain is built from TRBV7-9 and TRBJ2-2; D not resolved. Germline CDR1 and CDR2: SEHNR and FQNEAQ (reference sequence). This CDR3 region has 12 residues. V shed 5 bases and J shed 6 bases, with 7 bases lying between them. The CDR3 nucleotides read TGTGCCAGCAGCCCAGATGCCGGGGAGCTGTTTTTT. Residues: CASSPDAGELFF.

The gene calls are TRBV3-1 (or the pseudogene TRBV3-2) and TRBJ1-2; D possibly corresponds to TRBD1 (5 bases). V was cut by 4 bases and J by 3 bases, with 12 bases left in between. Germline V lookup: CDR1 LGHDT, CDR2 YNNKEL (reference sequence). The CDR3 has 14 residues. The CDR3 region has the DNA TGTGCCAGCAGCCCCCGAGGAGGGGACTATGGCTACACCTTC. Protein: CASSPRGGDYGYTF.

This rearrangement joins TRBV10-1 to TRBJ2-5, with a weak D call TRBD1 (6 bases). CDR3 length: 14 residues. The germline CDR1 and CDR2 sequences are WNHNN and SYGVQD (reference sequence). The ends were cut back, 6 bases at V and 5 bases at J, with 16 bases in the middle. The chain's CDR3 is CASSPGQSWETQYF. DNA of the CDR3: TGCGCCAGCAGCCCCGGACAGTCATGGGAGACCCAGTACTTC.

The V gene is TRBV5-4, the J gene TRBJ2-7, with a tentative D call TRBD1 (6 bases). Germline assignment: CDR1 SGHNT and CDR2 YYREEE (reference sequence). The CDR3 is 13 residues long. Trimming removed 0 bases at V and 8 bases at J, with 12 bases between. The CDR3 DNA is TGTGCCAGCAGCTTGGAGGGGGTAGCAAAGCAGTACTTC. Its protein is CASSLEGVAKQYF.

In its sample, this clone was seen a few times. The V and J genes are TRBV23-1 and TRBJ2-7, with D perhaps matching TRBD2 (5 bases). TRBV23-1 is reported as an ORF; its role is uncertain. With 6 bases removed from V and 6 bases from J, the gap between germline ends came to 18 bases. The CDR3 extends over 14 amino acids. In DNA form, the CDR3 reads TGCGCCAGCAGAATTGGGGAGCAAGAGCGCGAGCAGTACTTC. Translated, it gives CASRIGEQEREQYF.

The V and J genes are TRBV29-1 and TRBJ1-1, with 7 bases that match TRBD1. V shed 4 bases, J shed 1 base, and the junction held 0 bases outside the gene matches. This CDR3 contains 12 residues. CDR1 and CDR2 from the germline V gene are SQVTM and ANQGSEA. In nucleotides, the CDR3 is TGCAGCGTTGGACAGGGGAACACTGAAGCTTTCTTT. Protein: CSVGQGNTEAFF.

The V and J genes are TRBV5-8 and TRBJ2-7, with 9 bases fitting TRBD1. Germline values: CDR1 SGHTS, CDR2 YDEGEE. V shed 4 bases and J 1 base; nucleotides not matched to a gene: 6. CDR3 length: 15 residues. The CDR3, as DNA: TGTGCCAGCAGCCCCGGACAGGGGCTGTCCTACGAGCAGTACTTC. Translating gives CASSPGQGLSYEQYF.

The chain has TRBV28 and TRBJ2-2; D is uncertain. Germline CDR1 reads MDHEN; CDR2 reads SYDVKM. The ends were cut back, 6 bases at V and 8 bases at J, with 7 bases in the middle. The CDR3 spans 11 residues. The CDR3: CASSTRGELFF. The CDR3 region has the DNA TGTGCCAGCAGCACCCGGGGGGAGCTGTTTTTT.